The rows below give T cell receptor beta chains drawn from one sample of a study of breast tumors, draining lymph nodes, adjacent tissues. TCRdb redid the calling of the multiplex PCR reads with MiXCR, one entry per CDR3 protein. The data contain about 6,600 distinct CDR3 sequences, about 45% of them singletons. The material sequenced was tumor-adjacent breast tissue. The source of these receptors is a female donor with breast cancer. Some clones in this sample may be carry-over from other donors' samples. Each CDR3 is given with its conserved first and last residue. D genes are given only for firm matches. A row's size may be missing; if present it is once, few, many or a size class.

>-|TRBV5-1|TRBJ2-3|medium-sized
CASSLGGSDTQYF
TGCGCCAGCAGCTTAGGCGGGTCAGATACGCAGTATTTT
>-|TRBV3-1|TRBJ1-2|many
CASSQDGGSPYTF
TGTGCCAGCAGCCAAGATGGGGGTTCTCCCTACACCTTC
>TRBD2|TRBV7-2|TRBJ2-1|-
CASSRTSGSDEQFF
TGTGCCAGCAGCCGGACTAGCGGGAGCGATGAGCAGTTCTTC
>TRBD1|TRBV20-1|TRBJ2-7|medium-sized
CSARGQGAREQYF
TGCAGTGCTAGGGGGCAGGGGGCGCGGGAGCAGTACTTC
>-|TRBV7-2|TRBJ2-5|-
CASSFNSGDQETQYF
TGTGCCAGCAGCTTTAATTCAGGGGACCAAGAGACCCAGTACTTC
>-|TRBV6-2/TRBV6-3|TRBJ1-6|medium-sized
CARWIGSYNSPLHF
TGTGCCAGATGGATAGGCTCCTATAATTCACCCCTCCACTTT
>TRBD1|TRBV24-1|TRBJ2-3|-
CATSAADRWVTDTQYF
TGTGCCACCAGTGCCGCGGACAGGTGGGTCACAGATACGCAGTATTTT
>TRBD2|TRBV30|TRBJ2-7|many
CAWSRGGAGSYEQYF
TGTGCCTGGAGTCGGGGGGGGGCGGGATCCTACGAGCAGTACTTC
>-|TRBV20-1|TRBJ2-1|medium-sized
CSARDESHEQFF
TGCAGTGCTAGAGATGAGAGCCATGAGCAGTTCTTC
>-|TRBV27|TRBJ1-2|many
CASSGRGSNYGYTF
TGTGCCAGCAGTGGTAGGGGTTCCAACTATGGCTACACCTTC
>TRBD1|TRBV20-1|TRBJ1-2|-
CSADRQDNNYGYTF
TGCAGTGCGGACAGGCAGGATAATAACTATGGCTACACCTTC